This entry lists 6 T cell receptor beta chains sequenced from one sample in a study of identical twins. MiXCR, run by TCRdb on the 5' RACE reads, gives a single entry per CDR3 protein. The data contain approximately 620,000 distinct CDR3 sequences, roughly 8% of them singletons. This same sample was also taken into another study, of yellow fever vaccine responses in identical twins.

The sequencing input was PBMCs. The receptors derive from a woman aged 18-29 years in good health.

This chain joins TRBV7-9 and TRBJ2-7; 7 bases match TRBD1. This CDR3 spans 14 amino acids. Germline loops: CDR1 SEHNR, CDR2 FQNEAQ (reference sequence). Trimming removed 2 bases from V and 7 bases from J; junction bases left unmatched: 8. This CDR3 is CASSLPRQGLEQYF. Here the CDR3 DNA reads TGTGCCAGCAGCTTACCTCGACAGGGCTTGGAGCAGTACTTC. The whole variable domain, remainder taken from reference TRBV7-9 and TRBJ2-7, is DTGVSQNPRHKITKRGQNVTFRCDPISEHNRLYWYRQTLGQGPEFLTYFQNEAQLEKSRLLSDRFSAERPKGSFSTLEIQRTEQGDSAMYLCASSLPRQGLEQYFGPGTRLTVT.

This clonotype was observed a few times. The chain employs TRBV4-1 and TRBJ2-5, with D uncertain. The CDR3 is 14 amino acids. Trimming stripped 1 base from V and 5 bases from J, with 11 bases between. Germline V gene sequence: CDR1 MGHRA, CDR2 YSYEKL. The CDR3, as DNA: TGCGCCAGCAGCCAAGTGCAGGCTGTTGAGACCCAGTACTTC. Amino acid sequence: CASSQVQAVETQYF.

This chain links TRBV14 with TRBJ1-2; unclear D gene. This CDR3 contains 13 residues. The V gene's germline CDR1 is SGHDN and CDR2 FVKESK. Between the trimmed V and J ends, which lost 0 bases and 13 bases, there was a span of 15 bases. The CDR3 is CASSQDKPWESTF. CDR3 coding DNA: TGTGCCAGCAGCCAAGATAAGCCATGGGAAAGCACCTTC.

This clonotype was seen only a few times. The chain carries TRBV5-1 and TRBJ2-1, with D hard to call. V was shortened by 4 bases and J by 0 bases, with 8 bases between the two germline ends. This CDR3 has 14 residues. In germline, CDR1 is SGHRS, CDR2 YFSETQ. CDR3 sequence: CASSPGISYNEQFF. CDR3 DNA: TGCGCCAGCAGCCCGGGCATCTCCTACAATGAGCAGTTCTTC.

The rearrangement joins TRBV7-2 to TRBJ2-7, with a possible D match to TRBD1 (5 bases). This CDR3 is 15 amino acids long. Trimming cost V 1 base and J 0 bases, with 10 bases left between them. The germline V gene has CDR1 SGHTA and CDR2 FQGNSA. CDR3 DNA: TGTGCCAGCAGCTTAGGGTGGCAGGGCTCCTACGAGCAGTACTTC. It yields the protein CASSLGWQGSYEQYF.

This chain connects TRBV9 to TRBJ2-7, with 11 bases aligning to TRBD2. Germline V gene lookup returns CDR1 SGDLS and CDR2 YYNGEE. V dropped 4 bases and J dropped 2; count of bases not matched to a gene: 5. This CDR3 is 15 amino acids long. This CDR3 reads CASSPRLAGTYEQYF. For the CDR3, the DNA is TGTGCCAGCAGCCCCCGACTAGCGGGGACCTACGAGCAGTACTTC.